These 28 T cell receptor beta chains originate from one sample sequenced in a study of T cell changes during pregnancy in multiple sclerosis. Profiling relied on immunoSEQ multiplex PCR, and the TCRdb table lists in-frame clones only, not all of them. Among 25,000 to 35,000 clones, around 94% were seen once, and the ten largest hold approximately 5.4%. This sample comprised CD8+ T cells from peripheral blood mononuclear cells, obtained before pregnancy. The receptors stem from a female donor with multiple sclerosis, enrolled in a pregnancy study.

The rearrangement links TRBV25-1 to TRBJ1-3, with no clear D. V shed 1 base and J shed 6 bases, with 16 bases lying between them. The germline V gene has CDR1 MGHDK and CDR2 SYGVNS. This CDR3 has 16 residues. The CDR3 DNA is TGTGCCAGCAGTGAATTGGGCCAAACTCGAGAAAACACCATATATTTT. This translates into CASSELGQTRENTIYF.

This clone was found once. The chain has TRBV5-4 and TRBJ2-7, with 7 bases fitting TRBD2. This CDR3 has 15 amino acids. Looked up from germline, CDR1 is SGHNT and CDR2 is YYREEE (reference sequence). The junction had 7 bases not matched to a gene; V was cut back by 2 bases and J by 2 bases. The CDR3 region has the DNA TGTGCCAGCAGCTTCGGGCGCGGGGGAGCCTACGAGCAGTACTTC. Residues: CASSFGRGGAYEQYF.

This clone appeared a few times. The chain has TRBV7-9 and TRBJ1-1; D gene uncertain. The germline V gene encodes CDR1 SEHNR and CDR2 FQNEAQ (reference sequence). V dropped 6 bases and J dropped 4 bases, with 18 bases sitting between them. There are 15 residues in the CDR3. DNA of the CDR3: TGTGCCAGCAGGACACAGCTACAAGAAGGCACTGAAGCTTTCTTT. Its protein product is CASRTQLQEGTEAFF.

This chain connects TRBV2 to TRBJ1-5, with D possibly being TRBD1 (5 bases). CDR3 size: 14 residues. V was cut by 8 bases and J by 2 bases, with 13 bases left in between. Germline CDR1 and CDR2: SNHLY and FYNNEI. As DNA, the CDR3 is TGTGCCAGCGCGGAACCCAGGGGCAATCAGCCCCAGCATTTT. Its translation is CASAEPRGNQPQHF.

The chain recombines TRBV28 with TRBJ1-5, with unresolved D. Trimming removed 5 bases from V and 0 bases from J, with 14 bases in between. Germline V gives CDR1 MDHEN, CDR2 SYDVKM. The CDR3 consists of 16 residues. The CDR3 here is CASSPLIDYSNQPQHF. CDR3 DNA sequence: TGTGCCAGCAGTCCACTCATAGACTATAGCAATCAGCCCCAGCATTTT.

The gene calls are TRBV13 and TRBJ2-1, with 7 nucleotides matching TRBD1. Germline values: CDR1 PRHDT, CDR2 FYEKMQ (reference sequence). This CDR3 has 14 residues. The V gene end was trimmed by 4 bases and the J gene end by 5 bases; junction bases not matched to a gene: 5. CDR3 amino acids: CASSSDRDDNEQFF. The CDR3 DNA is TGTGCCAGCAGCTCAGACAGGGACGACAATGAGCAGTTCTTC.

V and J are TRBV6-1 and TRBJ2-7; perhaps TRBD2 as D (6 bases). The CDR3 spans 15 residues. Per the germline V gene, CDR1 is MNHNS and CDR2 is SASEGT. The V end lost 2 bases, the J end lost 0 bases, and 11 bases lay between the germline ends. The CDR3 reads CASSEWLANSYEQYF. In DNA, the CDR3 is TGTGCCAGCAGTGAATGGCTAGCGAACTCCTACGAGCAGTACTTC.

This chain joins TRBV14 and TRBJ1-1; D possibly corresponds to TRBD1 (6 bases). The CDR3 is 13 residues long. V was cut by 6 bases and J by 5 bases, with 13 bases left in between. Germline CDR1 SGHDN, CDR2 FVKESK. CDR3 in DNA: TGTGCCAGCAGTCTAGGGGGGGATACTGAAGCTTTCTTT. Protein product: CASSLGGDTEAFF.

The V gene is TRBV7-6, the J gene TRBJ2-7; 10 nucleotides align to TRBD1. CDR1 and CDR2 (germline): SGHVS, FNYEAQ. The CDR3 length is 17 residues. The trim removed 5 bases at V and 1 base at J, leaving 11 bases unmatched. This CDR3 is CASSAPGQGKESYEQYF. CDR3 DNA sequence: TGTGCCAGCAGCGCCCCGGGACAGGGGAAGGAATCCTACGAGCAGTACTTC. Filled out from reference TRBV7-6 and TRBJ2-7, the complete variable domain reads GAGVSQSPRYKVTKRGQDVALRCDPISGHVSLYWYRQALGQGPEFLTYFNYEAQQDKSGLPNDRFSAERPEGSISTLTIQRTEQRDSAMYRCASSAPGQGKESYEQYFGPGTRLTVT.

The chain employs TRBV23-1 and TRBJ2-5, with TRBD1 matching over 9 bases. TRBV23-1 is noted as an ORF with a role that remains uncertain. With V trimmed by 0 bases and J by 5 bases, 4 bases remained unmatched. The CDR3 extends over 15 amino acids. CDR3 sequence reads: CASSQSWDRAETQYF. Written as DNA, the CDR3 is TGCGCCAGCAGTCAATCGTGGGACAGGGCCGAGACCCAGTACTTC.

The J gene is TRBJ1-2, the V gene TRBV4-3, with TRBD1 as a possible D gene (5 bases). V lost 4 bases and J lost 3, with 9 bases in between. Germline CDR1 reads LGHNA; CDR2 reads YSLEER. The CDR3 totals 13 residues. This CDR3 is CASSLWGDYGYTF. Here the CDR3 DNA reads TGCGCCAGCAGCCTGTGGGGGGACTATGGCTACACCTTC.

DNA of the CDR3: TGTGCCAGCAGCTTAGTAGGTAGGGGGCCCATGAACACTGAAGCTTTCTTT. Its protein is CASSLVGRGPMNTEAFF. The V gene is TRBV7-9, the J gene TRBJ1-1, with TRBD1 matching over 7 bases. Germline CDR1 and CDR2: SEHNR and FQNEAQ (reference sequence). Trimming at V came to 1 base and at J to 0 bases, leaving 8 bases not matched to a gene. The CDR3 consists of 17 residues.

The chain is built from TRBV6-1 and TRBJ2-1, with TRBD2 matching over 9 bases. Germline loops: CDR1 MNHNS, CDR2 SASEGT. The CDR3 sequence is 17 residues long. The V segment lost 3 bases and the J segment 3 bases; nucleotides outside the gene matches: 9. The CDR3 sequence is CASSERRLAGRYNEQFF. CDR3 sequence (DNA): TGTGCCAGCAGTGAGAGACGGCTAGCGGGACGCTACAATGAGCAGTTCTTC.

CDR3 in DNA: TGTGCCAGCAGCGGGACTAGCGGGAGAGTCGAGACCCAGTACTTC. Translating gives CASSGTSGRVETQYF. This chain uses TRBV9 with TRBJ2-5, with 13 positions matching TRBD2. There are 15 residues in the CDR3. J lost 5 bases, V lost 3 bases, and 4 bases had no gene match. Germline lookup yields CDR1 SGDLS and CDR2 YYNGEE.

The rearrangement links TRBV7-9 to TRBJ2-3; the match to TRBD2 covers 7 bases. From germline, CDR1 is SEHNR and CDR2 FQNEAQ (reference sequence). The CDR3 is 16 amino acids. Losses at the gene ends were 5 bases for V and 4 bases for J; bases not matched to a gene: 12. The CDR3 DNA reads TGTGCCAGCAGCCCCCCTGGACTAGGAGGGCCAGATACGCAGTATTTT. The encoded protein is CASSPPGLGGPDTQYF.

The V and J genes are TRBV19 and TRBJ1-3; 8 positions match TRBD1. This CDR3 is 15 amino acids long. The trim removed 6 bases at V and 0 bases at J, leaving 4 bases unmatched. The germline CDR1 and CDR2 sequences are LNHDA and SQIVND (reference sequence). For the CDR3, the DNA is TGTGCCAGTAGCCGCGACAGGGGCTCTGGAAACACCATATATTTT. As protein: CASSRDRGSGNTIYF.

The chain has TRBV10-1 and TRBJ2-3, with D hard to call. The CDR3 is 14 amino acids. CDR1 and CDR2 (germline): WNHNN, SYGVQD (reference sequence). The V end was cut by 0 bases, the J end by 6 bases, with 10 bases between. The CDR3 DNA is TGCGCCAGCAGTGAGTCCCCGTTTCAGGATACGCAGTATTTT. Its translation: CASSESPFQDTQYF.

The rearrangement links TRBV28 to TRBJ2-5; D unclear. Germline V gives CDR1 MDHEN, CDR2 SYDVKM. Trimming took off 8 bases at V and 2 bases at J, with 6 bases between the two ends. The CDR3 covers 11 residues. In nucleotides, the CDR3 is TGTGCCAGCGCAGGACAAGAGACCCAGTACTTC. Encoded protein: CASAGQETQYF. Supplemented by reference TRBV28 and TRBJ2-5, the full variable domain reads DVKVTQSSRYLVKRTGEKVFLECVQDMDHENMFWYRQDPGLGLRLIYFSYDVKMKEKGDIPEGYSVSREKKERFSLILESASTNQTSMYLCASAGQETQYFGPGTRLLVL.

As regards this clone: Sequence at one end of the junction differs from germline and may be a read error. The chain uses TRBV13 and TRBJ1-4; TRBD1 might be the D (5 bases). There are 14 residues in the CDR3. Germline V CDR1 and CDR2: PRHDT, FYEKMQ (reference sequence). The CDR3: CASSLGAENEKLFF. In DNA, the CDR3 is TGTGCCAGCAGCCTAGGGGCAGAAAATGAAAAACTGTTTTTT.

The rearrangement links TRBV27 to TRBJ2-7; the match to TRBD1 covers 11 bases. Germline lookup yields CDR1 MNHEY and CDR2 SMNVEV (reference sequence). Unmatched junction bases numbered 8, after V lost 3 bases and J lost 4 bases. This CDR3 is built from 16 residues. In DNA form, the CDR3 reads TGTGCCAGCAGTTTTCCCGGGACAGGGGGACTTTACGAGCAGTACTTC. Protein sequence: CASSFPGTGGLYEQYF.

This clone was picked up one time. CDR3 sequence: CASSVGWARGNIQYF. In DNA form, the CDR3 reads TGTGCCAGCAGTGTAGGTTGGGCCCGGGGAAACATTCAGTACTTC. The chain has TRBV6-1 and TRBJ2-4; TRBD2 is a possible D gene (5 bases). CDR3 length: 15 residues. The V gene lost 4 bases and the J gene lost 6 bases, with 16 bases spanning the gap. CDR1 and CDR2 (germline): MNHNS, SASEGT.

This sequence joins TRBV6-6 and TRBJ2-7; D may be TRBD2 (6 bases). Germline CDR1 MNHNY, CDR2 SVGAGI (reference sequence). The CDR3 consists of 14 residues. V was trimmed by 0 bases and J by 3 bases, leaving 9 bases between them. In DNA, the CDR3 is TGTGCCAGCAGTTACTCGGAGGGCAGCTACGAGCAGTACTTC. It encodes CASSYSEGSYEQYF.

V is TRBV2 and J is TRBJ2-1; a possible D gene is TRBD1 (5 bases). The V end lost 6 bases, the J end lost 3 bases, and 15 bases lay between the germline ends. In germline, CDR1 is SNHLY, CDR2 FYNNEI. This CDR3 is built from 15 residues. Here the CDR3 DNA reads TGTGCCAGCAGCCCCTCTAGGGGCCTCTACAATGAGCAGTTCTTC. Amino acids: CASSPSRGLYNEQFF. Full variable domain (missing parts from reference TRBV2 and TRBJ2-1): EPEVTQTPSHQVTQMGQEVILRCVPISNHLYFYWYRQILGQKVEFLVSFYNNEISEKSEIFDDQFSVERPDGSNFTLKIRSTKLEDSAMYFCASSPSRGLYNEQFFGPGTRLTVL.

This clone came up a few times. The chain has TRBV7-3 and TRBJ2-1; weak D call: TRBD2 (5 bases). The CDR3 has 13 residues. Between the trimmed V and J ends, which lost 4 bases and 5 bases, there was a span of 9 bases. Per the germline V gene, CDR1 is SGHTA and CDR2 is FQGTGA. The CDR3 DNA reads TGTGCCAGCAGCTCGGACTGGAACAATGAGCAGTTCTTC. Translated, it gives CASSSDWNNEQFF.

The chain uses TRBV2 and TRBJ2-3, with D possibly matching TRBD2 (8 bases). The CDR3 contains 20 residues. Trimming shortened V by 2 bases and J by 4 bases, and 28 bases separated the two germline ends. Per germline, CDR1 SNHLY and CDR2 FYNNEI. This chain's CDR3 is CASSEKRTGVAGRSADTQYF. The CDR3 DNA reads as TGTGCCAGCAGTGAAAAGAGAACAGGGGTAGCGGGAAGGTCCGCAGATACGCAGTATTTT.

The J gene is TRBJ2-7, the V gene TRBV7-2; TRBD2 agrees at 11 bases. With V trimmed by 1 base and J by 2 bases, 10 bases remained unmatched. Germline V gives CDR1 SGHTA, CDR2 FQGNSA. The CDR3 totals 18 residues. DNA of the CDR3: TGTGCCAGCAGCTTAGAGACTAGCGGGACACAGAAGGCCTACGAGCAGTACTTC. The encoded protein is CASSLETSGTQKAYEQYF.

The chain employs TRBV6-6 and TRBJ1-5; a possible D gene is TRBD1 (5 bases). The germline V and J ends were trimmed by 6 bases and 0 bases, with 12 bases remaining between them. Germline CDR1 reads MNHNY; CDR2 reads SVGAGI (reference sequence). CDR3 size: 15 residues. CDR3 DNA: TGTGCCAGCAGCCAGGGCCCTAATAGCAATCAGCCCCAGCATTTT. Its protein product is CASSQGPNSNQPQHF.

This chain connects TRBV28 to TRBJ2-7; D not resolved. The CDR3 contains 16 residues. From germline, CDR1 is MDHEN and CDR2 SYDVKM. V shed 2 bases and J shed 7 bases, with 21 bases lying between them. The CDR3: CASSLGTAVMVREQYF. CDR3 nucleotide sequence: TGTGCCAGCAGTTTAGGAACCGCGGTAATGGTCCGAGAGCAGTACTTC.